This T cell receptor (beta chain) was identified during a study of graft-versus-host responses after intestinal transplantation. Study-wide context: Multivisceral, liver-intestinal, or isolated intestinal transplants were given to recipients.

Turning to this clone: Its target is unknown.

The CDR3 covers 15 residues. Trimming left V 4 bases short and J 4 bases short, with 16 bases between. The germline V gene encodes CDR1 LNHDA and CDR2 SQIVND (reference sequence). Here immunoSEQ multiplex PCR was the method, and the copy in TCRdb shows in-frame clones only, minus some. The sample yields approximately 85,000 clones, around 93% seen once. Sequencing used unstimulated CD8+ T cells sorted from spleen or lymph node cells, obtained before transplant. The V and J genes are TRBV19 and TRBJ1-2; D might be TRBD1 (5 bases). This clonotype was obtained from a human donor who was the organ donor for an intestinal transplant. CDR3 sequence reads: CASSTMVRQPYGYTF. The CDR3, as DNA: TGTGCCAGTAGTACAATGGTTCGACAGCCCTATGGCTACACCTTC.